The 23 T cell receptor beta chains listed next were all sequenced from one sample in a study of molecular identifiers for immune sequencing clone quantification. TCRdb fed the PCR reads into MiXCR, producing one record per CDR3 protein. The sample records about 640,000 distinct CDR3 sequences, about 20% being singletons. Sequencing input: naive CD8+ T cells from blood, with Jurkat cell RNA spiked in. Subset meaning: FACS-sorted CD8+CD4-CCR7+CD45RA+ naive T cells. The receptors were sampled from a human donor in good health. Some libraries in this study had Jurkat cell RNA spiked in.

Only a few counts were recorded for this clonotype. The rearrangement joins TRBV9 to TRBJ2-1, with a weak D call TRBD2 (6 bases). This CDR3 spans 16 amino acids. Germline V gene lookup returns CDR1 SGDLS and CDR2 YYNGEE. The ends were cut back, 4 bases at V and 2 bases at J, with 16 bases in the middle. The CDR3 reads CASSPGGASPYNEQFF. CDR3 DNA sequence: TGTGCCAGCAGCCCCGGCGGGGCTAGCCCCTACAATGAGCAGTTCTTC.

This clonotype occurred a few times. V and J are TRBV20-1 and TRBJ2-7; 9 positions agree with TRBD2. V lost 4 bases and J lost 4; bases outside the gene matches: 11. The CDR3 has 15 amino acids. Germline values: CDR1 DFQATT, CDR2 SNEGSKA (reference sequence). The CDR3 bases are TGCAGTGCTAAGGATGGGGCTAGCGGGGCATACGAGCAGTACTTC. Its translation: CSAKDGASGAYEQYF.

This clonotype has ten or more counts. V is TRBV6-2 or TRBV6-3 and J is TRBJ1-5; 9 nucleotides line up with TRBD1. Germline assignment: CDR1 MNHEY and CDR2 SVGEGT. CDR3 length: 16 amino acids. Germline trimming cut 5 bases from V and 5 bases from J; bases unmatched to any gene: 10. The CDR3 is CASSSPGQGTDQPQHF. The CDR3 nucleotides are TGTGCCAGCAGTAGCCCGGGACAGGGTACCGATCAGCCCCAGCATTTT.

This clonotype turned up a few times. The chain links TRBV4-2 to TRBJ2-1, with D unclear. The ends were cut back, 5 bases at V and 6 bases at J, with 11 bases in the middle. CDR3 size: 13 residues. The V gene's germline CDR1 is LGHNA and CDR2 YNFKEQ. CDR3 in DNA: TGTGCCAGCAGCTCGGTAGACTCCAATGAGCAGTTCTTC. Translated: CASSSVDSNEQFF.

This clonotype showed up many times. The V gene is TRBV6-2 or TRBV6-3, the J gene TRBJ2-1; D assignment may be TRBD1 or TRBD2 (6 bases each). CDR1 MNHEY and CDR2 SVGEGT come from the germline V gene. V lost 2 bases, J lost 10 bases, and 24 bases lay in between. The CDR3 is made up of 17 amino acids. The DNA of the CDR3 is TGTGCCAGCAGTTACGGGGAGTGGTGGCCCAAAGGGGGGGAGCAGTTCTTC. Translation: CASSYGEWWPKGGEQFF.

This clonotype was seen a few times. The chain couples TRBV9 to TRBJ1-5; D might be TRBD1 (5 bases). This CDR3 has 13 residues. CDR1 is SGDLS and CDR2 is YYNGEE in the germline V gene. The ends were cut back, 3 bases at V and 7 bases at J, with 11 bases in the middle. The CDR3 nucleotides are TGTGCCAGCAGCGGGGGGGGTGGGCAGCCCCAGCATTTT. Translating gives CASSGGGGQPQHF.

V and J are TRBV5-5 and TRBJ2-4, with TRBD1 identical over 11 bases. V trimming: 1 base; J trimming: 8 bases; junction bases outside the gene matches: 23. The germline gives CDR1 SGHKS, CDR2 YYEKEE (reference sequence). The CDR3 has 21 residues. As DNA, the CDR3 is TGTGCCAGCAGCTTGTGGCCCCTAACTCGGACAGGGGGCGCGGTATATGACATTCAGTACTTC. Its protein product is CASSLWPLTRTGGAVYDIQYF.

The table lists this clonotype with a few counts. A much larger clone differs by one base, so this may be a read error. This rearrangement joins TRBV29-1 to TRBJ2-7, with TRBD1 identical over 7 bases. Losses at the gene ends were 1 base for V and 1 base for J; bases not matched to a gene: 4. The germline gives CDR1 SQVTM, CDR2 ANQGSEA. The CDR3 consists of 14 residues. The CDR3 region is CSVEVGTDSYEQYF. As DNA, the CDR3 is TGCAGCGTTGAAGTGGGGACAGATTCCTACGAGCAGTACTTC.

A remark on this clonotype: The junction shows a germline mismatch at one end, possibly a read error. The chain couples TRBV14 to TRBJ1-1; possible D gene TRBD1, 6 bases. The CDR3 is made up of 18 amino acids. CDR1 SGHDN and CDR2 FVKESK come from the germline V gene. The CDR3 DNA follows: TGCGCCAGCAGCCAAGATAGAATTGGACGACAGGCGAACACTGAAGCTTCCTTT. Protein: CASSQDRIGRQANTEASF.

In regard to this clonotype: This is likely a read error, given that the CDR3 carries no conserved phenylalanine or tryptophan at its end. The chain combines TRBV6-5 with TRBJ2-7, with TRBD2 as a possible D gene (6 bases). CDR3 length: 14 residues. V lost 7 bases and J 0 bases, leaving 13 bases between the germline ends. Germline V gene lookup returns CDR1 MNHEY and CDR2 SVGAGI. The CDR3 DNA follows: TGTGCCAGCACTCAAGGAGGGAGCTCCTACGAGCAGTACTTA. Protein product: CASTQGGSSYEQYL.

This clonotype was detected a few times. The chain recombines TRBV4-1 with TRBJ1-4; D possibly corresponds to TRBD1 (5 bases). CDR1 is MGHRA and CDR2 is YSYEKL in the germline V gene. This CDR3 spans 16 amino acids. With 0 bases removed from V and 7 bases from J, the gap between germline ends came to 15 bases. This chain's CDR3 is CASSQDHRISGEKLFF. The CDR3 bases are TGCGCCAGCAGCCAAGATCACAGGATATCGGGTGAAAAACTGTTTTTT.

In this sample, this clonotype turned up a few times. The chain uses TRBV6-2 or TRBV6-3 and TRBJ2-3, with no clear D. In germline, CDR1 is MNHEY, CDR2 SVGEGT. This CDR3 region has 16 residues. Trimming stripped 2 bases from V and 0 bases from J, with 12 bases between. Here the CDR3 DNA reads TGTGCCAGCAGTTACCGTTTCTATTTTAGCACAGATACGCAGTATTTT. Its protein is CASSYRFYFSTDTQYF.

This clonotype was detected many times. The chain links TRBV3-1 to TRBJ2-5; TRBD2 agrees at 11 bases. The V and J ends lost 4 bases and 5 bases, in that order; junction bases with no gene match: 9. CDR1 is LGHDT and CDR2 is YNNKEL in the germline V gene (reference sequence). The CDR3 loop spans 16 amino acids. The CDR3 DNA follows: TGTGCCAGCAGCCGACCTACTAGCGGGAGTTACGAGACCCAGTACTTC. It is translated as CASSRPTSGSYETQYF.

This clonotype was seen ten or more times. V gene TRBV4-3 combines with J gene TRBJ2-7, with 7 bases fitting TRBD1. The CDR3 contains 17 residues. J gave up 4 bases and V 1 base, and 13 bases lay outside the gene matches. The germline V gene encodes CDR1 LGHNA and CDR2 YSLEER. The CDR3 spells CASSQATFGTAKYEQYF. CDR3 sequence (DNA): TGCGCCAGCAGCCAAGCAACCTTCGGGACAGCAAAATACGAGCAGTACTTC.

Many counts were recorded for this clonotype. The V call is TRBV5-1, the J call TRBJ2-3; possible D gene TRBD2, 6 bases. V was trimmed by 0 bases and J by 1 base, leaving 12 bases between them. This CDR3 comprises 16 residues. Germline lookup yields CDR1 SGHRS and CDR2 YFSETQ. The CDR3 DNA is TGCGCCAGCAGCTTGGTGGGACTTTCCGGCACAGATACGCAGTATTTT. Its protein product is CASSLVGLSGTDTQYF.

In this sample, this clonotype turned up many times. The chain couples TRBV6-6 to TRBJ2-7, with 12 positions matching TRBD2. V was pared by 7 bases and J by 3 bases, with 10 bases of the junction left unmatched. The CDR3 loop spans 16 amino acids. Germline CDR1 and CDR2: MNHNY and SVGAGI (reference sequence). CDR3: CASTASGGVGLYEQYF. The CDR3 coding sequence is TGTGCCAGCACGGCTAGCGGGGGGGTAGGACTCTACGAGCAGTACTTC.

This clonotype has a count of ten or more. This chain links TRBV7-9 with TRBJ2-5; D remains unclear. V shed 10 bases and J shed 3 bases, with 12 bases lying between them. The CDR3 runs to 12 residues. Germline CDR1 is SEHNR and CDR2 is FQNEAQ (reference sequence). The CDR3 nucleotides read TGTGCCACCCGGTCACTCAAAGAGACCCAGTACTTC. It translates to CATRSLKETQYF.

This clonotype was seen many times. The CDR3 is CASSLDSPSNYGYTF. The CDR3 DNA is TGTGCCAGCAGCTTGGACAGCCCATCTAACTATGGCTACACCTTC. The chain recombines TRBV5-8 with TRBJ1-2; D unresolved. CDR1 and CDR2 from the germline V gene are SGHTS and YDEGEE. Trimming removed 0 bases at V and 0 bases at J, with 9 bases between. The CDR3 spans 15 residues.

At least ten counts were recorded for this clonotype. The CDR3 region has the DNA TGTGCCAGCAGCCCCCAGGGGCGAAACACCATATATTTT. Amino acid sequence: CASSPQGRNTIYF. This rearrangement joins TRBV7-9 to TRBJ1-3, with a tentative D call TRBD1 (6 bases). Germline CDR1 and CDR2: SEHNR and FQNEAQ (reference sequence). V dropped 5 bases and J dropped 5 bases, with 10 bases sitting between them. The CDR3 totals 13 residues.

In the case of this clonotype: This may arise from a read error, as a much more abundant clone is one base away. The genes are TRBV2 and TRBJ2-3; 8 positions agree with TRBD1. This CDR3 is 15 amino acids long. CDR1 and CDR2 (germline): SNHLY, FYNNEI. The chain's CDR3 is CAGSSGTGSTDTQYF. In DNA, the CDR3 is TGTGCCGGCAGTTCCGGGACAGGTAGCACAGATACGCAGTATTTT.

As regards this clonotype: A much larger clone lies a single base off, so this may be a read error. The rearrangement uses TRBV27 and TRBJ2-1; the D is unclear. Germline-derived CDR1 and CDR2 are MNHEY and SMNVEV (reference sequence). The CDR3 extends over 11 amino acids. The CDR3 bases are TGTGTCAGCAGTTTAGGCACTGAGCAGTTCTTC. Protein product: CVSSLGTEQFF.

The sample holds many counts of this clonotype. This rearrangement joins TRBV4-3 to TRBJ1-1, with D unclear. Germline CDR1 reads LGHNA; CDR2 reads YSLEER. Trimming left V 0 bases short and J 4 bases short, with 18 bases between. The CDR3 is 17 residues long. CDR3 DNA sequence: TGCGCCAGCAGCCAAGACTTGTCGAAAGTGAGTAGCACTGAAGCTTTCTTT. Translating it yields CASSQDLSKVSSTEAFF.

This clonotype was seen many times. J is TRBJ2-1 and V is TRBV11-2; 7 bases are a match to TRBD2. V shed 5 bases and J 5 bases; nucleotides not matched to a gene: 3. The germline gives CDR1 SGHAT, CDR2 FQNNGV. This CDR3 comprises 13 residues. Here the CDR3 reads CASSGGLDNEQFF. Here the CDR3 DNA reads TGTGCCAGCAGCGGAGGACTAGACAATGAGCAGTTCTTC.